This TCR beta chain was found in a study of T-cell reconstitution after alpha-beta-depleted transplantation in children. The sample holds many counts of this clonotype. Preparation of the TCRbeta library was carried out with unique molecular identifiers. A single record per CDR3 protein comes from TCRdb applying MiXCR to the PCR reads. Among roughly 120,000 distinct CDR3 sequences listed, about 9.3% were seen once. CDR3 length: 11 residues. Between the trimmed V and J ends, which lost 6 bases and 4 bases, there was a span of 7 bases. CDR1 and CDR2 (germline): SNHLY, FYNNEI. The chain carries TRBV2 and TRBJ2-7, with no clear D. Sequencing was performed on PBMCs from the stem cell graft donor, taken from the stem cell graft. The clonotype comes from a human donor who donated a stem cell graft to a child with acute lymphoblastic leukemia. The CDR3 DNA follows: TGTGCCAGCAGGGGGATTTACGAGCAGTACTTC. Amino acid sequence: CASRGIYEQYF.